These 14 T cell receptor beta chains originate from one sample sequenced in a study of CD8+ T cells in alopecia areata. In each case, RNA was isolated and then reverse transcribed into cDNA as the sequencing template. Libraries were prepared by immunoSEQ multiplex PCR; TCRdb keeps only in-frame clonotypes and omits some of them. The table lists about 200,000 clones, roughly three fifths of them singletons, with nearly 5% in the top ten. Sequenced material: CD8+ T cells sorted from blood. These receptors originate from a human donor in good health.

The chain links TRBV29-1 to TRBJ2-1; the D is unclear. Trimming pared 1 base from V and 6 bases from J, leaving 19 bases between. This CDR3 region has 16 residues. The germline gives CDR1 SQVTM, CDR2 ANQGSEA. CDR3 in amino acids: CSVEVVLAQEANEQFF. The CDR3 DNA is TGCAGCGTTGAAGTCGTTTTGGCCCAAGAAGCCAATGAGCAGTTCTTC.

This clone was found a few times. The gene calls are TRBV4-1 and TRBJ2-7; no firm D call. Germline values: CDR1 MGHRA, CDR2 YSYEKL. The CDR3 consists of 14 residues. V was shortened by 5 bases and J by 0 bases, with 11 bases between the two germline ends. The CDR3 bases are TGCGCCAGCAGCGAGCGACTTGGCTCCTACGAGCAGTACTTC. This gives the protein CASSERLGSYEQYF.

This clone has just a few counts. Distinct nucleotide sequences in the sample also encode this CDR3. The rearrangement joins TRBV29-1 to TRBJ2-2, with 9 bases aligning to TRBD1. The germline gives CDR1 SQVTM, CDR2 ANQGSEA. The CDR3 loop spans 12 amino acids. J gave up 3 bases and V 7 bases, and 0 bases lay outside the gene matches. CDR3 DNA sequence: TGCAGCGGGACAGGGGACACCGGGGAGCTGTTTTTT. Translating it yields CSGTGDTGELFF.

The V and J genes are TRBV4-1 and TRBJ2-2, with 10 nucleotides matching TRBD2. CDR1 MGHRA and CDR2 YSYEKL come from the germline V gene. Trimming at V came to 5 bases and at J to 3 bases, leaving 6 bases not matched to a gene. The CDR3 contains 16 residues. The chain's CDR3 is CASSYGLAVDTGELFF. As DNA, the CDR3 is TGCGCCAGCAGCTATGGACTAGCGGTTGACACCGGGGAGCTGTTTTTT.

The chain carries TRBV30 and TRBJ2-7, with TRBD2 matching over 7 bases. Losses at the gene ends were 2 bases for V and 3 bases for J; bases not matched to a gene: 4. This CDR3 has 13 residues. CDR1 GTSNPN and CDR2 SVGIG come from the germline V gene (reference sequence). The CDR3 region is CAWSLGGDYEQYF. The DNA for the CDR3 is TGTGCCTGGAGTCTGGGGGGGGACTACGAGCAGTACTTC.

This clone was detected a few times. The J gene is TRBJ2-5, the V gene TRBV9; 7 nucleotides line up with TRBD1. V dropped 7 bases and J dropped 8; count of bases not matched to a gene: 20. This CDR3 contains 16 residues. Germline CDR1 is SGDLS and CDR2 is YYNGEE. CDR3 in amino acids: CASAFPGQTAKRTQYF. The DNA for the CDR3 is TGTGCCAGCGCTTTTCCGGGACAGACAGCCAAGAGAACCCAGTACTTC.

The chain combines TRBV5-1 with TRBJ2-7; 8 nucleotides agree with TRBD1. Germline CDR1 SGHRS, CDR2 YFSETQ. V dropped 6 bases and J dropped 3; count of bases not matched to a gene: 8. The CDR3 sequence is 14 residues long. CDR3 sequence reads: CASTPSGTGYEQYF. The CDR3 region has the DNA TGCGCCAGCACGCCCTCGGGGACAGGCTACGAGCAGTACTTC. The whole variable domain, remainder taken from reference TRBV5-1 and TRBJ2-7, is KAGVTQTPRYLIKTRGQQVTLSCSPISGHRSVSWYQQTPGQGLQFLFEYFSETQRNKGNFPGRFSGRQFSNSRSEMNVSTLELGDSALYLCASTPSGTGYEQYFGPGTRLTVT.

The chain carries TRBV13 and TRBJ2-7; D unclear. The CDR3 is 13 amino acids. V shed 3 bases and J shed 2 bases, with 8 bases lying between them. CDR1 and CDR2 (germline): PRHDT, FYEKMQ (reference sequence). CDR3 in amino acids: CASSLNRAYEQYF. CDR3 DNA: TGTGCCAGCAGCTTGAATAGGGCCTACGAGCAGTACTTC.

The chain is built from TRBV27 and TRBJ1-5; the D is unclear. The ends were cut back, 6 bases at V and 4 bases at J, with 13 bases in the middle. Germline V CDR1 and CDR2: MNHEY, SMNVEV (reference sequence). This CDR3 has 14 amino acids. Here the CDR3 DNA reads TGTGCCAGCAGCCCTATATTCAGGAATCAGCCCCAGCATTTT. It encodes CASSPIFRNQPQHF.

The chain uses TRBV7-2 and TRBJ2-1; D is perhaps TRBD1 or TRBD2 (5 bases each). The V end was cut by 1 base, the J end by 0 bases, with 13 bases between. The CDR3 loop spans 17 amino acids. CDR1 SGHTA and CDR2 FQGNSA come from the germline V gene. The DNA for the CDR3 is TGTGCCAGCAGCTTAGTTGAGGGGAACCCCTCCTACAATGAGCAGTTCTTC. Translating gives CASSLVEGNPSYNEQFF.

The chain links TRBV29-1 to TRBJ2-1, with D hard to call. The CDR3 totals 11 residues. Germline CDR1 SQVTM, CDR2 ANQGSEA. V dropped 7 bases and J dropped 8 bases, with 12 bases sitting between them. This CDR3 reads CSALTGDEQFF. CDR3 nucleotide sequence: TGCAGCGCCCTAACCGGCGATGAGCAGTTCTTC.

The rearrangement links TRBV29-1 to TRBJ1-1; TRBD1 aligns across 7 bases. The ends lost 7 bases at V and 2 bases at J; junction bases unmatched: 4. The CDR3 contains 12 residues. Germline CDR1 reads SQVTM; CDR2 reads ANQGSEA. CDR3 loop: CSGQGINTEAFF. In nucleotides, the CDR3 is TGCAGCGGACAGGGTATAAACACTGAAGCTTTCTTT.

The chain recombines TRBV15 with TRBJ2-7; the match to TRBD1 covers 9 bases. Per the germline V gene, CDR1 is LNHNV and CDR2 is YYDKDF (reference sequence). The V segment lost 9 bases and the J segment 5 bases; nucleotides outside the gene matches: 11. This CDR3 is 14 amino acids long. CDR3 nucleotide sequence: TGTGCCACTTGGACCGGGACAGGGATCCACGAGCAGTACTTC. Residues: CATWTGTGIHEQYF.

This clone was seen once. CDR3 nucleotides: TGCGCCAGCAGCCAAGAAGAGTGGGGGAAGACTGAAGCTTTCTTT. The encoded protein is CASSQEEWGKTEAFF. The chain has TRBV4-1 and TRBJ1-1, with D perhaps matching TRBD1 (5 bases). The V end was cut by 0 bases, the J end by 5 bases, with 13 bases between. This CDR3 contains 15 residues. CDR1 and CDR2 (germline): MGHRA, YSYEKL.